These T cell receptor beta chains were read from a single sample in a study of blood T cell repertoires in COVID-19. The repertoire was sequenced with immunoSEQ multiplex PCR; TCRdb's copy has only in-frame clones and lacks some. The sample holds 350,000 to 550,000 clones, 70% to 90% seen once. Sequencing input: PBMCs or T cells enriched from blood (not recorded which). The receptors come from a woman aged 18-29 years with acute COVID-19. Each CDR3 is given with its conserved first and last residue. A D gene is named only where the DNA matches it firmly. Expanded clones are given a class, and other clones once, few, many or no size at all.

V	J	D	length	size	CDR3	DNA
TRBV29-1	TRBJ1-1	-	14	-	CSVTPGVMNTEAFF	TGCAGCGTGACCCCAGGGGTGATGAACACTGAAGCTTTCTTT
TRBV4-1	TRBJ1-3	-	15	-	CASSQEEGTGNTIYF	TGCGCCAGCAGCCAAGAGGAGGGAACTGGAAACACCATATATTTT
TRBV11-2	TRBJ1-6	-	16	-	CASSPAQEVVNSPLHF	TGTGCCAGCAGCCCAGCCCAGGAGGTGGTTAATTCACCCCTCCACTTT
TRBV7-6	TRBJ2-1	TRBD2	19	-	CASSTVPGLAGNTLNEQFF	TGTGCCAGCAGCACAGTCCCGGGACTAGCGGGAAACACGTTGAATGAGCAGTTCTTC
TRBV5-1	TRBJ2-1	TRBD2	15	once	CASSSSGTSSNEQFF	TGCGCCAGCAGCTCCTCCGGGACTAGCTCCAATGAGCAGTTCTTC
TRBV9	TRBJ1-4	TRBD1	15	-	CASSVSGTGNEKLFF	TGTGCCAGCAGCGTATCAGGGACAGGGAATGAAAAACTGTTTTTT
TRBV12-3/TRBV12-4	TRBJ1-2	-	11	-	CASSSTYGYTF	TGTGCCAGCAGTTCTACTTATGGCTACACCTTC
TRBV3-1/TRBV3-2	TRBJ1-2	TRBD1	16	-	CASSPTGGAPNYGYTF	TGTGCCAGCAGCCCGACAGGGGGCGCCCCTAACTATGGCTACACCTTC
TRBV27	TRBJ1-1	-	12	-	CASSLSGGVAFF	TGTGCCAGCAGTTTATCGGGAGGTGTAGCTTTCTTT
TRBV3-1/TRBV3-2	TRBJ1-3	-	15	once	CASSQGQISGNTIYF	TGTGCCAGCAGCCAAGGACAGATCTCTGGAAACACCATATATTTT
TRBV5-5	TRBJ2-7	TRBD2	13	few	CASSRLAGGEQYF	TGTGCCAGCAGCAGACTAGCGGGAGGCGAGCAGTACTTC
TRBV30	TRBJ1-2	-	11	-	CARGHLYGYTF	TGTGCCCGCGGACACCTCTATGGCTACACCTTC
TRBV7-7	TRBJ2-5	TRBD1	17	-	CASSSAPQGASIETQYF	TGTGCTAGCAGCTCGGCCCCCCAGGGGGCGAGTATTGAGACCCAGTACTTC
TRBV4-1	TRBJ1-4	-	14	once	CASSPTPGNEKLFF	TGCGCCAGCAGCCCCACACCGGGAAATGAAAAACTGTTTTTT
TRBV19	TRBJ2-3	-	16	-	CATKDRTTSSTDTQYF	TGTGCCACCAAGGACAGGACTACTTCTAGCACAGATACGCAGTATTTT
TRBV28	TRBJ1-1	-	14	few	CASSLGRPRTEAFF	TGTGCCAGCAGTTTAGGGAGGCCGAGAACTGAAGCTTTCTTT
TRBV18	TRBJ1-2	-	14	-	CASSPTGTTYGYTF	TGTGCCAGCTCACCAACAGGGACTACCTATGGCTACACCTTC
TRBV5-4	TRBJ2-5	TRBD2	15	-	CASRVMSGGQETQYF	TGTGCCAGCAGAGTGATGAGCGGGGGACAAGAGACCCAGTACTTC
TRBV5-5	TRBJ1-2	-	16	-	CASSDTGLGVNYGYTF	TGTGCCAGCAGCGATACAGGGTTGGGGGTTAACTATGGCTACACCTTC
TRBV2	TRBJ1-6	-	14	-	CASSEERSSSPLHF	TGTGCCAGCAGTGAAGAAAGGTCTAGTTCACCCCTCCACTTT
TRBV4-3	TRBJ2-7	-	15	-	CASSQGWGRVYEQYF	TGCGCCAGCAGCCAAGGATGGGGGCGCGTCTACGAGCAGTACTTC
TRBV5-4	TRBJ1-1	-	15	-	CASSVLGGVNTEAFF	TGTGCCAGCAGCGTCCTAGGGGGAGTGAACACTGAAGCTTTCTTT
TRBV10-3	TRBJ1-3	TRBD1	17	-	CAIRTEGQYFSGNTIYF	TGTGCCATCAGGACTGAGGGACAGTATTTCTCTGGAAACACCATATATTTT
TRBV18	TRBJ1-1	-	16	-	CASSPQTQGMNTEAFF	TGTGCCAGCTCACCACAAACCCAGGGGATGAACACTGAAGCTTTCTTT
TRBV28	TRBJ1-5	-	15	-	CASSLYGLGGKPQHF	TGTGCCAGCAGTTTATATGGCTTAGGGGGTAAGCCCCAGCATTTT
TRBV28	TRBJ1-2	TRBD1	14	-	CASIRGQGAGGYTF	TGTGCCAGCATCCGCGGACAGGGGGCTGGTGGCTACACCTTC
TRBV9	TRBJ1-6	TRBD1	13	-	CASSATGASPLHF	TGTGCCAGCAGCGCTACAGGGGCCTCACCCCTCCACTTT
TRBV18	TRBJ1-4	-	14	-	CASSPGGADEKLFF	TGTGCCAGCTCACCAGGGGGGGCTGATGAAAAACTGTTTTTT
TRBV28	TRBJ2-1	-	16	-	CASRTGQVGTYNEQFF	TGTGCCAGCAGGACCGGACAGGTCGGGACTTACAATGAGCAGTTCTTC
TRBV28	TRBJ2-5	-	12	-	CASSSTMETQYF	TGTGCCAGCAGCTCTACTATGGAGACCCAGTACTTC
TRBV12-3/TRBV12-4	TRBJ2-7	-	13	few	CASSFGPVYEQYF	TGTGCCAGCAGTTTTGGGCCAGTCTACGAGCAGTACTTC
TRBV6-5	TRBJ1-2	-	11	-	CASRGAYGYTF	TGTGCCAGCAGGGGGGCCTATGGCTACACCTTC
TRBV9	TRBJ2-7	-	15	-	CASSVSGGATYEQYF	TGTGCCAGCAGCGTTTCCGGCGGAGCGACTTACGAGCAGTACTTC
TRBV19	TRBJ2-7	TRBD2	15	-	CASSSPGLASYEQYF	TGTGCCAGTAGTTCCCCGGGACTAGCGTCCTACGAGCAGTACTTC
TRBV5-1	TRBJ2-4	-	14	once	CASSLEGAKNIQYF	TGCGCCAGCAGCTTGGAGGGGGCCAAAAACATTCAGTACTTC
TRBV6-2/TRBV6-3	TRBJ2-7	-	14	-	CASSYSSSLFGQYF	TGTGCCAGCAGTTACTCGAGTTCGTTGTTCGGGCAGTACTTC
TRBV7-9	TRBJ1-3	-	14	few	CASSPGGSGNTIYF	TGTGCCAGCAGCCCGGGTGGGTCTGGAAACACCATATATTTT
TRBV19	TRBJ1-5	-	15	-	CASTPRGGGDQPQHF	TGTGCCAGTACTCCGAGGGGGGGCGGCGATCAGCCCCAGCATTTT
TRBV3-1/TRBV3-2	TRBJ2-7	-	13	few	CASRPTGTYEQYF	TGTGCCAGCAGACCTACAGGGACCTACGAGCAGTACTTC
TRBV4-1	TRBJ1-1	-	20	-	CASSLLISGILAGWGTEAFF	TGCGCCAGCAGCCTCCTAATTTCCGGGATCCTCGCCGGGTGGGGCACTGAAGCTTTCTTT
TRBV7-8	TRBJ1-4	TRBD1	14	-	CASSTGQLNEKLFF	TGTGCCAGCAGTACGGGACAGTTGAATGAAAAACTGTTTTTT
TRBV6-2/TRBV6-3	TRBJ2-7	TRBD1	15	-	CASSFDRVRSYEQYF	TGTGCCAGCAGTTTTGACAGGGTCAGGTCCTACGAGCAGTACTTC
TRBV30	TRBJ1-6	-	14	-	CAWSVEGNGSPLHF	TGTGCCTGGAGTGTGGAGGGAAATGGTTCACCCCTCCACTTT
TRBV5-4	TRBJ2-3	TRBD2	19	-	CASTYGAGTSGGGTDTQYF	TGTGCCAGCACTTATGGCGCCGGGACTAGCGGGGGGGGAACAGATACGCAGTATTTT
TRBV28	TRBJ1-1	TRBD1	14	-	CASLTGQGASMAFF	TGTGCCAGCCTTACCGGACAGGGGGCGTCTATGGCTTTCTTT
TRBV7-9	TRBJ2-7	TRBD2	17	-	CASSLGTSGSPFYEQYF	TGTGCCAGCAGCTTAGGGACTAGCGGGAGTCCCTTTTACGAGCAGTACTTC
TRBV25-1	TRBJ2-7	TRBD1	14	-	CASSVGTGGYEQYF	TGTGCCAGCAGTGTCGGGACAGGGGGCTACGAGCAGTACTTC
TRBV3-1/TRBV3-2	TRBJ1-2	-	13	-	CASSQAAAYGYTF	TGTGCCAGCAGCCAAGCGGCGGCCTATGGCTACACCTTC
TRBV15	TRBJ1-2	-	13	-	CATSATHLYGYTF	TGTGCCACCAGCGCCACTCATTTATATGGCTACACCTTC
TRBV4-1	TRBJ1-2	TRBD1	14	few	CASSLPGTGSSYTF	TGCGCCAGCAGCCTACCCGGGACAGGGAGTAGCTACACCTTC
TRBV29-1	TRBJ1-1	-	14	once	CSVEGGRVNTEAFF	TGCAGCGTTGAAGGGGGGAGGGTGAACACTGAAGCTTTCTTT
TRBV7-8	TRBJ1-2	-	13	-	CATGGRIFNGYTF	TGTGCCACCGGGGGACGGATCTTTAATGGCTACACCTTC
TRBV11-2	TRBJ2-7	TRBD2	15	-	CASSLGTSARYEQYF	TGTGCCAGCAGCTTAGGGACTAGCGCCCGATACGAGCAGTACTTC
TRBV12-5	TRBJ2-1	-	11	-	CASGLSIEQFF	TGTGCTAGTGGTTTATCTATTGAGCAGTTCTTC
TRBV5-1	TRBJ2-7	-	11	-	CASKGEYEQYF	TGCGCCAGCAAGGGGGAGTACGAGCAGTACTTC
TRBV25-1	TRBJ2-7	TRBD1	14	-	CASRTGGAEYEQYF	TGTGCCAGCCGGACAGGGGGCGCCGAGTACGAGCAGTACTTC
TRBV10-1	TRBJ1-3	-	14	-	CASSPGGGGNTIYF	TGCGCCAGCAGCCCCGGCGGGGGAGGAAACACCATATATTTT